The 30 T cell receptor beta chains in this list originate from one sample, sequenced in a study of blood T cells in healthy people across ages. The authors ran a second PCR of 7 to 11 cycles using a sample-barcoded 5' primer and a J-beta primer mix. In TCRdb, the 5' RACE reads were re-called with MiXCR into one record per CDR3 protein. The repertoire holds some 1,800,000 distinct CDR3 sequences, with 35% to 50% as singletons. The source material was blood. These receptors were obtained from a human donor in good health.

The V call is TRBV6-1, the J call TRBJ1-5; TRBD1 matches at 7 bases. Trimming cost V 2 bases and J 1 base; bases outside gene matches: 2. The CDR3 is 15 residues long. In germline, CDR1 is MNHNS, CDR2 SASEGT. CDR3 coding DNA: TGTGCCAGCAGTGAAACAGGGGTGAGCAATCAGCCCCAGCATTTT. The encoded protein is CASSETGVSNQPQHF.

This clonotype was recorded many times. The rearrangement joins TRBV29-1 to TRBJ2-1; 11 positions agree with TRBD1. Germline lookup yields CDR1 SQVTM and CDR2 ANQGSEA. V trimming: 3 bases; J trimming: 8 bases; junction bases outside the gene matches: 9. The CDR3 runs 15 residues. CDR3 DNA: TGCAGCGTTGACGGACAGGGGGCTATTTTCGATGAGCAGTTCTTC. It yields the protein CSVDGQGAIFDEQFF.

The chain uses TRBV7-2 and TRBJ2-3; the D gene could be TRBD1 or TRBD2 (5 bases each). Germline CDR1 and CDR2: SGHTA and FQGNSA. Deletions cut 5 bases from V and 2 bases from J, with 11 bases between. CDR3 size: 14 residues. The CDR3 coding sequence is TGTGCCAGCAGCCGTTGGGGGTCCACAGATACGCAGTATTTT. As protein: CASSRWGSTDTQYF.

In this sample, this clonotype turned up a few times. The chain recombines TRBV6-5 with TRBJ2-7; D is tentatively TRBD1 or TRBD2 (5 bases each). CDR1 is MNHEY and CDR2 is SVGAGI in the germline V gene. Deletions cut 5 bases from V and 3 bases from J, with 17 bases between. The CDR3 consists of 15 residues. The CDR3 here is CASSQGRPSNYEQYF. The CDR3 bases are TGTGCCAGCAGTCAGGGACGACCGAGTAACTACGAGCAGTACTTC.

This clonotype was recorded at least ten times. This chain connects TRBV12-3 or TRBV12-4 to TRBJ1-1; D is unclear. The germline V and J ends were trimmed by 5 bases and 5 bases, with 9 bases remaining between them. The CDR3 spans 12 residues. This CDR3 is CASSLRRTEAFF. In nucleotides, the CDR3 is TGTGCCAGCAGTCTTCGGCGGACTGAAGCTTTCTTT.

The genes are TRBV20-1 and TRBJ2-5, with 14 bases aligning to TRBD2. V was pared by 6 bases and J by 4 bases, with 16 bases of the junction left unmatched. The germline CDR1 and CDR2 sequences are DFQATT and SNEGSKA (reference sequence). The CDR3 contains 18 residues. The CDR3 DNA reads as TGCAGTGCCCAAAAAATAAGACTAGCGGGGGGGCGCGCAGAGACCCAGTACTTC. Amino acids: CSAQKIRLAGGRAETQYF.

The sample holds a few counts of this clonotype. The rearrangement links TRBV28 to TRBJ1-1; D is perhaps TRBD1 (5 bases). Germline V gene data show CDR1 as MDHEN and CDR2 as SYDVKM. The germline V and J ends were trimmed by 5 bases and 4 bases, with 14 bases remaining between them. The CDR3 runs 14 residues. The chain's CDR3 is CASSPPWGGTEAFF. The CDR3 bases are TGTGCCAGCAGTCCGCCCTGGGGCGGCACTGAAGCTTTCTTT. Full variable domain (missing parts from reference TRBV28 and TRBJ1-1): DVKVTQSSRYLVKRTGEKVFLECVQDMDHENMFWYRQDPGLGLRLIYFSYDVKMKEKGDIPEGYSVSREKKERFSLILESASTNQTSMYLCASSPPWGGTEAFFGQGTRLTVV.

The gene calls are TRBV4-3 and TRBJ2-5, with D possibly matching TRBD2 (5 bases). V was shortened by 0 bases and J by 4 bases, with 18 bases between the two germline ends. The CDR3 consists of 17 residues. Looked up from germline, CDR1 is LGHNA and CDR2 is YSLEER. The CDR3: CASSQDFARLAGETQYF. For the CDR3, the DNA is TGCGCCAGCAGCCAAGATTTTGCGCGGCTAGCAGGAGAGACCCAGTACTTC.

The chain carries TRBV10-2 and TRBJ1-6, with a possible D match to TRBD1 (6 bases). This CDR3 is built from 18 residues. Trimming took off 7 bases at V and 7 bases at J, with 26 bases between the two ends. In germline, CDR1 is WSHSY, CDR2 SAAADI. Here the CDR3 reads CASTEDPRQVGKNSPLHF. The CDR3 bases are TGCGCCAGCACCGAAGACCCCCGACAGGTCGGAAAGAATTCACCCCTCCACTTT.

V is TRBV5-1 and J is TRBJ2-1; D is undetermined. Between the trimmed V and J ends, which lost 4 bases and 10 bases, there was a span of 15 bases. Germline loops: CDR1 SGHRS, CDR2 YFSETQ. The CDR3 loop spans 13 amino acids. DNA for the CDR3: TGCGCCAGCAGCCGAGACCCGGATTGGGAGCAGTTCTTC. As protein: CASSRDPDWEQFF.

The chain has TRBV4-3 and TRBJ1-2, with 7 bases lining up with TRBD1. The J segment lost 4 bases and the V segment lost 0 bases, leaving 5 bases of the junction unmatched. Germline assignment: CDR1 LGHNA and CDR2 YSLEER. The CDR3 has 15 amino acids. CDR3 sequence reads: CASSQEVGDSYGYTF. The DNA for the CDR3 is TGCGCCAGCAGCCAAGAGGTCGGGGACAGCTATGGCTACACCTTC.

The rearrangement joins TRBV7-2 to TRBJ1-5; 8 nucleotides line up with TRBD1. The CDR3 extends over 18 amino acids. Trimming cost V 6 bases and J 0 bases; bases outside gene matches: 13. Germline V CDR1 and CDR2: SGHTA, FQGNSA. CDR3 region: CASSSGTGSPYSNQPQHF. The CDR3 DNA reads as TGTGCCAGCAGTTCCGGGACAGGCTCACCCTATAGCAATCAGCCCCAGCATTTT. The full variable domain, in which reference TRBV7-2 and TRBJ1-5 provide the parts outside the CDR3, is GAGVSQSPSNKVTEKGKDVELRCDPISGHTALYWYRQSLGQGLEFLIYFQGNSAPDKSGLPSDRFSAERTGGSVSTLTIQRTQQEDSAVYLCASSSGTGSPYSNQPQHFGDGTRLSIL.

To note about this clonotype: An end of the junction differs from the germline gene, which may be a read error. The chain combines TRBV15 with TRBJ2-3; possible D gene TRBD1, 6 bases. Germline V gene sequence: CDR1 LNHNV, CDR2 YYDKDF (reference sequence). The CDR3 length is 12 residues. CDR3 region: CATRRGQFEQYF. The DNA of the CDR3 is TGTGCCACCCGCAGAGGACAGTTTGAGCAGTATTTT.

The CDR3: CASSLVSSGGFGELFF. The DNA of the CDR3 is TGTGCCAGCAGCTTAGTCTCTAGCGGGGGTTTCGGGGAGCTGTTTTTT. The V call is TRBV7-8, the J call TRBJ2-2; 10 nucleotides agree with TRBD2. There are 16 residues in the CDR3. Trimming took 1 base from V and 7 from J; bases not matched to a gene: 6. Germline assignment: CDR1 SGHVS and CDR2 FQNEAQ.

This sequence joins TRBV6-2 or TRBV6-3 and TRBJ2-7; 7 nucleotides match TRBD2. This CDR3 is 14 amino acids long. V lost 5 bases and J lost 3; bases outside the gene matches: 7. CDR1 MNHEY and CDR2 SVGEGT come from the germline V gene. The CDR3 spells CASSPGGGLYEQYF. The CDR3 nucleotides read TGTGCCAGCAGTCCGGGGGGAGGCCTCTACGAGCAGTACTTC.

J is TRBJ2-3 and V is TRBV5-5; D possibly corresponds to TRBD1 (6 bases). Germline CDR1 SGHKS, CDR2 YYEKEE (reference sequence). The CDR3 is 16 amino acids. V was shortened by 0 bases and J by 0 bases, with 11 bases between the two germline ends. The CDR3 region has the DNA TGTGCCAGCAGCTTGGCCCAGGGGTTTAGCACAGATACGCAGTATTTT. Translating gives CASSLAQGFSTDTQYF.

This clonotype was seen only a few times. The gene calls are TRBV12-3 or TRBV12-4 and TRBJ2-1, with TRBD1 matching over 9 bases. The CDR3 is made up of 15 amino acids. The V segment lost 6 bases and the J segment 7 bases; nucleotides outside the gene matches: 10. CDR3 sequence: CASRPDRGSLNEQFF. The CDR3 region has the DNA TGTGCCAGCAGACCCGACAGGGGGAGTTTGAATGAGCAGTTCTTC.

The CDR3 is CASSLYRGQGTEAFF. The CDR3 DNA sequence: TGTGCCAGCAGCTTGTACAGGGGGCAGGGCACTGAAGCTTTCTTT. The V call is TRBV11-1, the J call TRBJ1-1; 9 bases line up with TRBD1. The trim removed 3 bases at V and 4 bases at J, leaving 6 bases unmatched. There are 15 residues in the CDR3. The germline V gene has CDR1 SGHAT and CDR2 FQDESV (reference sequence). The variable domain in full, with the rest retrieved from reference TRBV11-1 and TRBJ1-1, is EAEVAQSPRYKITEKSQAVAFWCDPISGHATLYWYRQILGQGPELLVQFQDESVVDDSQLPKDRFSAERLKGVDSTLKIQPAELGDSAMYLCASSLYRGQGTEAFFGQGTRLTVV.

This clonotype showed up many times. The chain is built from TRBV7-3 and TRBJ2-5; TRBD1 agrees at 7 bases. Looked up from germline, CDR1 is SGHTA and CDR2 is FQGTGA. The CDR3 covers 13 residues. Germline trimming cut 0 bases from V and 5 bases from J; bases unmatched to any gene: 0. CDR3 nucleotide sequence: TGTGCCAGCAGCTTAACACAGGGGGAGACCCAGTACTTC. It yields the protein CASSLTQGETQYF.

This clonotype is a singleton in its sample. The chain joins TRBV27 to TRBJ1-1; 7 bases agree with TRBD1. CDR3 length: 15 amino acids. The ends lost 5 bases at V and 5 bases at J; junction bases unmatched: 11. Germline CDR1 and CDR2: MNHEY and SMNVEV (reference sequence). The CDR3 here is CASSAQGQMRTEAFF. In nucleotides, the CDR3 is TGTGCCAGCAGTGCACAGGGGCAAATGCGGACTGAAGCTTTCTTT.

The CDR3 nucleotides read TGCGCCAGCAGCTGGGCCGGGACAGGAGTCTCTAGCACAGATACGCAGTATTTT. The encoded protein is CASSWAGTGVSSTDTQYF. V usage is TRBV5-1 and J usage is TRBJ2-3, with TRBD1 matching over 8 bases. CDR3 length: 18 residues. Germline CDR1 reads SGHRS; CDR2 reads YFSETQ. V lost 3 bases, J lost 0 bases, and 12 bases stayed unmatched. Based on the CDR3 plus reference TRBV5-1 and TRBJ2-3, the full variable domain is KAGVTQTPRYLIKTRGQQVTLSCSPISGHRSVSWYQQTPGQGLQFLFEYFSETQRNKGNFPGRFSGRQFSNSRSEMNVSTLELGDSALYLCASSWAGTGVSSTDTQYFGPGTRLTVL.

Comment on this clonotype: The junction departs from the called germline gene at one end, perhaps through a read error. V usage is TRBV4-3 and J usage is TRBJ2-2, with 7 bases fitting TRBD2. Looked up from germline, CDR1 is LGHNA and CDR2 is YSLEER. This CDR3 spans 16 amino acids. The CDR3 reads CASSQEGGVNTGGLFF. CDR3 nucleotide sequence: TGCGCCAGCAGCCAAGAGGGAGGGGTCAACACCGGGGGGCTGTTTTTT.

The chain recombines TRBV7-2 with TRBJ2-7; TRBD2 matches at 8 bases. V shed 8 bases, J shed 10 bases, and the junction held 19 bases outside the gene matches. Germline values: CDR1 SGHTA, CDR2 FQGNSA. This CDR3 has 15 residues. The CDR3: CASGLLERGFGDQYF. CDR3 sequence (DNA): TGTGCCAGCGGCCTCCTTGAGCGGGGGTTCGGGGACCAGTACTTC.

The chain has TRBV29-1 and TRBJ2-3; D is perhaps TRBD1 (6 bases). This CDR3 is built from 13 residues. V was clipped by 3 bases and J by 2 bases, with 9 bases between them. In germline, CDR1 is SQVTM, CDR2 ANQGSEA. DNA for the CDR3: TGCAGCGTTGATGGACAGTACACAGATACGCAGTATTTT. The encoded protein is CSVDGQYTDTQYF.

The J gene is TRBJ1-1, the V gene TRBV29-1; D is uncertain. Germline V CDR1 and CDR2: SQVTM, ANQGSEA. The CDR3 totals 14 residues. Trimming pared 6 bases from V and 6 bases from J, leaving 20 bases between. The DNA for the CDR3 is TGCAGCGTCGTGGCGGGGATTGTAGGCGCTGAAGCTTTCTTT. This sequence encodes CSVVAGIVGAEAFF.

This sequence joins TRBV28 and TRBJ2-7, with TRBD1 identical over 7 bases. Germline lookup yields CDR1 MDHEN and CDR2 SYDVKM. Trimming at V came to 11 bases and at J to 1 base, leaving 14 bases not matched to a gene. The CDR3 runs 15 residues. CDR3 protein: CAGHEWTGSSYEQYF. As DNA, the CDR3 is TGTGCCGGCCATGAATGGACAGGTAGTTCCTACGAGCAGTACTTC. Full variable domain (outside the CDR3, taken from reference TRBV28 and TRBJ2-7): DVKVTQSSRYLVKRTGEKVFLECVQDMDHENMFWYRQDPGLGLRLIYFSYDVKMKEKGDIPEGYSVSREKKERFSLILESASTNQTSMYLCAGHEWTGSSYEQYFGPGTRLTVT.

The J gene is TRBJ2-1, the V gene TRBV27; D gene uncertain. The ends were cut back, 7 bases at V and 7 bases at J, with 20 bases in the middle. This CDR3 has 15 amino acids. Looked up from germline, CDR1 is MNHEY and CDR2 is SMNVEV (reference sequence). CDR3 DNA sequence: TGTGCCAGCATCCTCTTTAACACTATGGGGAATGAGCAGTTCTTC. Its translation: CASILFNTMGNEQFF.

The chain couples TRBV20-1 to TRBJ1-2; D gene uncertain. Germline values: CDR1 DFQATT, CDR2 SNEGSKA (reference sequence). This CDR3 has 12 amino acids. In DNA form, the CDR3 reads TGCAGCGCCTTGGAGCCGCCCTATGGCTACACCTTC. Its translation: CSALEPPYGYTF.

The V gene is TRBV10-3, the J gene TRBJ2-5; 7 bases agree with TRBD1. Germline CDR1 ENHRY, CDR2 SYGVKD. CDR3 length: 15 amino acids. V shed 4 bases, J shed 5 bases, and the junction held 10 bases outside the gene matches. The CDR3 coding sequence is TGTGCCATCAGTGGGCTTGCCGGGACAGATGAGACCCAGTACTTC. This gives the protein CAISGLAGTDETQYF.

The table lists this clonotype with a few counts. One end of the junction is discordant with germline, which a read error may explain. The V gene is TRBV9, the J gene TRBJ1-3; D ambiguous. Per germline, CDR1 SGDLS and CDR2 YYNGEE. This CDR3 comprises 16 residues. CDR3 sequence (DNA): TGTGCTAGCAGCGTAGCGCAGACCTTCTCTGGAAACACCATATATTTT. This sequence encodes CASSVAQTFSGNTIYF.